The 17 T cell receptor beta chains presented below share a single source sample, sequenced in a study of human T cells and chemical hapten exposure. Someone pulled total RNA out of unfractionated whole blood. TCRdb re-called the 5' RACE reads through MiXCR, storing one row per CDR3 protein. The data hold 130,000 or so distinct CDR3 sequences, with around 4.1% observed a single time. All receptors derive from a female donor in good health.

Ten or more counts support this clonotype. The chain uses TRBV5-5 and TRBJ1-3; tentatively, D is TRBD1 (5 bases). Trimming cost V 5 bases and J 4 bases, with 19 bases left between them. CDR1 is SGHKS and CDR2 is YYEKEE in the germline V gene (reference sequence). The CDR3 length is 16 residues. The CDR3: CASSFGTGRSGNTIYF. For the CDR3, the DNA is TGTGCCAGCAGTTTTGGGACTGGGAGGTCCGGAAACACCATATATTTT.

In the case of this clonotype: This may be a read error, as it is one base from a much larger clone. V is TRBV28 and J is TRBJ2-3, with 11 nucleotides matching TRBD1. The junction had 6 bases not matched to a gene; V was cut back by 5 bases and J by 2 bases. CDR1 is MDHEN, CDR2 SYDVKM, per germline. The length of the CDR3 is 16 residues. The CDR3 sequence: CASSPGTGGDTDTQYF. As DNA, the CDR3 is TGTGCCAGCAGTCCCGGGACAGGGGGTGACACAGATACGCAGTATTTT.

This clonotype was seen ten or more times. The chain employs TRBV7-9 and TRBJ1-1; D uncertain. Trimming pared 6 bases from V and 1 base from J, leaving 9 bases between. CDR1 and CDR2 (germline): SEHNR, FQNEAQ (reference sequence). This CDR3 is 13 amino acids long. The CDR3 region is CASREQWNTEAFF. DNA for the CDR3: TGTGCCAGCAGGGAACAGTGGAACACTGAAGCTTTCTTT.

V usage is TRBV20-1 and J usage is TRBJ1-3, with TRBD1 matching 9 bases. CDR3 length: 19 residues. With V trimmed by 3 bases and J by 3 bases, 18 bases remained unmatched. Germline V gene lookup returns CDR1 DFQATT and CDR2 SNEGSKA (reference sequence). The CDR3 DNA reads TGCAGTGCTAGGAGAGCCGGGACAGGGAGATTGGGTTGTGGAAACACCATATATTTT. This translates into CSARRAGTGRLGCGNTIYF.

This clonotype has ten or more counts. The rearrangement uses TRBV7-2 and TRBJ2-3; no clear D gene. V lost 1 base and J lost 1, with 12 bases in between. The CDR3 totals 16 residues. Germline CDR1 and CDR2: SGHTA and FQGNSA. The CDR3 spells CASSLGVMPGTDTQYF. The CDR3 nucleotides read TGTGCCAGCAGCTTAGGGGTAATGCCCGGCACAGATACGCAGTATTTT.

This clonotype was recorded many times. V and J are TRBV13 and TRBJ2-7, with D uncertain. Germline CDR1 is PRHDT and CDR2 is FYEKMQ (reference sequence). The CDR3 length is 12 residues. V gave up 5 bases and J gave up 2 bases, with 7 bases separating them. CDR3 bases: TGTGCCAGCAGCCGGAGACCCTACGAGCAGTACTTC. This sequence encodes CASSRRPYEQYF.

This clonotype has ten or more counts. The gene calls are TRBV6-6 and TRBJ1-5; 8 bases are a match to TRBD1. In germline, CDR1 is MNHNY, CDR2 SVGAGI (reference sequence). J was trimmed by 0 bases and V by 0 bases; bases with no gene match: 7. The CDR3 consists of 18 residues. The CDR3 protein is CASSYSGQGLGSNQPQHF. The CDR3 bases are TGTGCCAGCAGTTACTCCGGACAGGGTCTCGGTAGCAATCAGCCCCAGCATTTT.

This clonotype was picked up many times. The chain couples TRBV7-9 to TRBJ2-1, with 9 bases matching TRBD2. The V segment lost 5 bases and the J segment 3 bases; nucleotides outside the gene matches: 5. The CDR3 totals 15 residues. Looked up from germline, CDR1 is SEHNR and CDR2 is FQNEAQ (reference sequence). The CDR3 DNA is TGTGCCAGCAGCGCCCCTAGCGGGGTCTACAATGAGCAGTTCTTC. Protein product: CASSAPSGVYNEQFF.

There are many counts of this clonotype. The chain recombines TRBV6-6 with TRBJ2-3; tentatively, D is TRBD1 or TRBD2 (5 bases each). The CDR3 is 14 residues long. V was shortened by 2 bases and J by 5 bases, with 11 bases between the two germline ends. Germline-derived CDR1 and CDR2 are MNHNY and SVGAGI (reference sequence). The CDR3 DNA sequence: TGTGCCAGCAGTTACGCCGGGACCGAAGATACGCAGTATTTT. Translation gives CASSYAGTEDTQYF.

This clonotype appeared a single time. This clone may be a read error of a much larger clone one base away. This CDR3 is CSASQGASWNEQFF. In nucleotides, the CDR3 is TGCAGTGCTAGCCAGGGGGCTAGTTGGAATGAGCAGTTCTTC. This sequence joins TRBV20-1 and TRBJ2-1; 8 bases fit TRBD1. This CDR3 spans 14 amino acids. Unmatched junction bases numbered 8, after V lost 3 bases and J lost 7 bases. The V gene's germline CDR1 is DFQATT and CDR2 SNEGSKA (reference sequence).

At least ten counts were recorded for this clonotype. This chain joins TRBV12-3 or TRBV12-4 and TRBJ2-7; D might be TRBD1 (6 bases). The CDR3 is made up of 13 amino acids. Trimming stripped 2 bases from V and 6 bases from J, with 11 bases between. This chain's CDR3 is CASSLSLGGEQYF. CDR3 sequence (DNA): TGTGCCAGCAGTTTATCATTAGGGGGCGAGCAGTACTTC.

This clonotype was seen at least ten times. The V call is TRBV3-1, the J call TRBJ2-3; TRBD2 might be the D (6 bases). The length of the CDR3 is 14 residues. Germline assignment: CDR1 LGHDT and CDR2 YNNKEL (reference sequence). Trimming removed 3 bases from V and 4 bases from J, with 11 bases in between. CDR3 nucleotide sequence: TGTGCCAGCAGCCAGGGTCCGGGGGCAGATACGCAGTATTTT. It codes for CASSQGPGADTQYF.

There are a few counts of this clonotype. The V and J genes are TRBV3-1 and TRBJ1-3, with a tentative D call TRBD1 (6 bases). The CDR3 has 14 residues. V was clipped by 6 bases and J by 2 bases, with 11 bases between them. CDR1 and CDR2 from the germline V gene are LGHDT and YNNKEL (reference sequence). CDR3 sequence: CASRKGGPGNTIYF. As DNA, the CDR3 is TGTGCCAGCAGGAAAGGGGGTCCTGGAAACACCATATATTTT.

Details on this clonotype: A much larger clone differs from this one at a single base, so this may be a read error. V gene TRBV3-1 combines with J gene TRBJ2-5; D gene ambiguous. The germline V gene has CDR1 LGHDT and CDR2 YNNKEL (reference sequence). This CDR3 comprises 13 residues. V lost 3 bases to trimming and J lost 5 bases, with 10 bases between them. DNA of the CDR3: TGTGCCAGCAGCCATGTGGGTGGCGAGACCCAGTACTTC. It encodes CASSHVGGETQYF.

The chain recombines TRBV3-1 with TRBJ2-7, with 8 bases fitting TRBD2. V gave up 0 bases and J gave up 6 bases; unmatched junction bases: 7. The CDR3 spans 15 residues. In germline, CDR1 is LGHDT, CDR2 YNNKEL (reference sequence). The CDR3 loop reads CASSQDFGTRSEQYF. CDR3 coding DNA: TGTGCCAGCAGCCAAGACTTCGGGACTAGGAGCGAGCAGTACTTC.

This clonotype was found many times. This sequence joins TRBV6-6 and TRBJ2-4, with D possibly TRBD2 on 6 matching bases. The ends were cut back, 4 bases at V and 0 bases at J, with 16 bases in the middle. Germline V lookup: CDR1 MNHNY, CDR2 SVGAGI (reference sequence). The CDR3 loop spans 17 amino acids. CDR3: CASSSPSGTLAKNIQYF. CDR3 nucleotides: TGTGCCAGCAGTTCTCCCTCAGGGACTTTAGCCAAAAACATTCAGTACTTC.

In its sample, this clonotype was seen many times. The chain couples TRBV27 to TRBJ2-7; possible D gene TRBD1, 7 bases. CDR1 is MNHEY and CDR2 is SMNVEV in the germline V gene (reference sequence). V was clipped by 2 bases and J by 3 bases, with 14 bases between them. The CDR3 extends over 15 amino acids. The CDR3 DNA sequence: TGTGCCAGCAGTTTAGTCGGGCAGGGGGGCTACGAGCAGTACTTC. It specifies CASSLVGQGGYEQYF.